Presented here are 9 T cell receptor beta chains from one specimen sequenced in a study of T cell responses to AZD1222 COVID-19 vaccine. Clones were read by immunoSEQ multiplex PCR, and TCRdb kept only the in-frame ones, dropping some. The data hold 150,000 or so clones, with 93% observed a single time. The source was peripheral blood, collected on day 0 of MenACWY control vaccination. These receptors all stem from an adult in good health.

The J gene is TRBJ2-1, the V gene TRBV28; 8 bases align to TRBD1. Germline CDR1 and CDR2: MDHEN and SYDVKM. The CDR3 is made up of 14 amino acids. Trimming at V came to 8 bases and at J to 9 bases, leaving 12 bases not matched to a gene. CDR3 in DNA: TGTGCCAGCCGGCCCTCAGGGGGCAGGAGTGAGCAGTTCTTC. This translates into CASRPSGGRSEQFF.

The chain recombines TRBV2 with TRBJ2-2, with 7 positions matching TRBD1. J gave up 4 bases and V 6 bases, and 11 bases lay outside the gene matches. This CDR3 comprises 16 residues. CDR1 is SNHLY, CDR2 FYNNEI, per germline. The CDR3 is CASSTNRGQATGELFF. The CDR3 nucleotides read TGTGCCAGCAGCACGAACAGGGGTCAGGCCACCGGGGAGCTGTTTTTT. The whole variable domain, filled in from reference TRBV2 and TRBJ2-2, reads EPEVTQTPSHQVTQMGQEVILRCVPISNHLYFYWYRQILGQKVEFLVSFYNNEISEKSEIFDDQFSVERPDGSNFTLKIRSTKLEDSAMYFCASSTNRGQATGELFFGEGSRLTVL.

V gene TRBV4-3 combines with J gene TRBJ2-1; 9 nucleotides match TRBD2. CDR1 is LGHNA and CDR2 is YSLEER in the germline V gene. There are 17 residues in the CDR3. Trimming took 3 bases from V and 8 from J; bases not matched to a gene: 14. In nucleotides, the CDR3 is TGCGCCAGCAGCCATAGCCCGGCGGGGGGGCCGGGCGATGAGCAGTTCTTC. Translation: CASSHSPAGGPGDEQFF.

The chain is built from TRBV18 and TRBJ1-2; 9 bases agree with TRBD1. The germline CDR1 and CDR2 sequences are KGHSH and LQKENI. The CDR3 runs to 14 residues. V was pared by 3 bases and J by 6 bases, with 5 bases of the junction left unmatched. As DNA, the CDR3 is TGTGCCAGCTCACCTGGGACAGGGCTGGATGGCTACACCTTC. Translating it yields CASSPGTGLDGYTF.

This rearrangement joins TRBV5-8 to TRBJ2-7; 10 bases map to TRBD2. V trimming: 4 bases; J trimming: 6 bases; junction bases outside the gene matches: 7. CDR1 and CDR2 from the germline V gene are SGHTS and YDEGEE. This CDR3 is 14 amino acids long. The CDR3 loop reads CASSRTSGRGEQYF. The CDR3 DNA reads TGTGCCAGCAGCAGGACTAGCGGACGGGGCGAGCAGTACTTC.

J is TRBJ2-7 and V is TRBV11-2; either TRBD1 or TRBD2 may supply D (5 bases each). Germline loops: CDR1 SGHAT, CDR2 FQNNGV. This CDR3 is built from 14 residues. Between the trimmed V and J ends, which lost 2 bases and 5 bases, there was a span of 13 bases. CDR3 nucleotide sequence: TGTGCCAGCAGCTTAAAAGAGGGGTTTAACGAGCAGTACTTC. Encoded protein: CASSLKEGFNEQYF.

The V and J genes are TRBV3-1 (or the pseudogene TRBV3-2) and TRBJ1-1; 7 bases match TRBD1. V lost 4 bases to trimming and J lost 1 base; unmatched junction nucleotides: 12. This CDR3 is 17 amino acids long. The V gene's germline CDR1 is LGHDT and CDR2 YNNKEL (reference sequence). The CDR3 here is CASSPKRRQGRNTEAFF. In nucleotides, the CDR3 is TGTGCCAGCAGCCCCAAACGTCGACAGGGAAGGAACACTGAAGCTTTCTTT.

The chain has TRBV5-1 and TRBJ2-3, with 8 bases that match TRBD2. CDR3 length: 14 residues. Trimming took 3 bases from V and 4 from J; bases not matched to a gene: 4. CDR1 SGHRS and CDR2 YFSETQ come from the germline V gene. This CDR3 reads CASSSSGGADTQYF. Here the CDR3 DNA reads TGCGCCAGCAGCTCAAGCGGGGGTGCAGATACGCAGTATTTT.

This chain connects TRBV7-2 to TRBJ2-7; D unresolved. There are 11 residues in the CDR3. V lost 3 bases to trimming and J lost 5 bases, with 5 bases between them. Germline CDR1 is SGHTA and CDR2 is FQGNSA. The CDR3 DNA sequence: TGTGCCAGCAGCTTCAAGGACGAGCAGTACTTC. This encodes CASSFKDEQYF.